Following are 29 T cell receptor beta chains from one sample sequenced in a study of CD8 T cells in ankylosing spondylitis. Their target antigens are unknown. Findings and limits, study-wide: Among TCR beta sequences, a motif of eight highly homologous variants appeared characteristic of ankylosing spondylitis blood.

Using its own MiXCR run on the 5' RACE reads, TCRdb lists one record per CDR3 protein. The sample yields approximately 400,000 distinct CDR3 sequences, 15% to 20% seen once. The specimen sequenced was blood, either unsorted or a sorted T cell fraction (not recorded which). The receptors stem from a male donor with ankylosing spondylitis.

This clonotype has a handful of counts. The rearrangement joins TRBV5-1 to TRBJ2-5; D perhaps matches TRBD1 (5 bases). This CDR3 has 14 amino acids. V was shortened by 2 bases and J by 3 bases, with 11 bases between the two germline ends. Germline-derived CDR1 and CDR2 are SGHRS and YFSETQ. CDR3 coding DNA: TGCGCCAGCAGCTTTTATGGGGCGGAAGAGACCCAGTACTTC. The encoded protein is CASSFYGAEETQYF.

Many counts were recorded for this clonotype. The CDR3 DNA reads as TGCAGTGCTCGGGACAGGGGGCTGGAGACCCAGTACTTC. It codes for CSARDRGLETQYF. The chain joins TRBV20-1 to TRBJ2-5; 12 bases agree with TRBD1. The germline CDR1 and CDR2 sequences are DFQATT and SNEGSKA (reference sequence). This CDR3 comprises 13 residues. Unmatched junction bases numbered 3, after V lost 5 bases and J lost 5 bases.

There are a few counts of this clonotype. The rearrangement joins TRBV29-1 to TRBJ1-1; no definite D call. Germline loops: CDR1 SQVTM, CDR2 ANQGSEA. This CDR3 comprises 12 residues. Trimming removed 3 bases at V and 0 bases at J, with 5 bases between. This CDR3 reads CSVETVNTEAFF. Written as DNA, the CDR3 is TGCAGCGTTGAGACCGTGAACACTGAAGCTTTCTTT.

The chain recombines TRBV9 with TRBJ2-1, with D possibly matching TRBD1 (7 bases). The ends were cut back, 2 bases at V and 7 bases at J, with 16 bases in the middle. The CDR3 is 15 amino acids. The germline V gene encodes CDR1 SGDLS and CDR2 YYNGEE. CDR3 DNA sequence: TGTGCCAGCAGCGTTGCGGGACAGTCTTCGAATGAGCAGTTCTTC. Translating it yields CASSVAGQSSNEQFF.

To note about this clonotype: It may be a read error: a sequence one base away is much more abundant. The chain joins TRBV6-6 to TRBJ2-3, with TRBD2 identical over 9 bases. The length of the CDR3 is 13 residues. Germline V gene sequence: CDR1 MNHNY, CDR2 SVGAGI (reference sequence). CDR3 loop: CVSSPSGVDTQYF. The CDR3 DNA reads TGTGTCAGCAGTCCTAGCGGGGTAGATACGCAGTATTTT.

The chain joins TRBV5-1 to TRBJ2-1; 12 positions agree with TRBD1. This CDR3 has 15 residues. The germline V gene has CDR1 SGHRS and CDR2 YFSETQ. V was clipped by 4 bases and J by 9 bases; unmatched bases: 8. Written as DNA, the CDR3 is TGCGCCAGCAGCACGCCCGGGACAGGGGGCCGTGAGCAGTTCTTC. It encodes CASSTPGTGGREQFF.

J is TRBJ2-3 and V is TRBV20-1; D may be TRBD1 (5 bases). The germline V gene has CDR1 DFQATT and CDR2 SNEGSKA (reference sequence). V was cut by 6 bases and J by 0 bases, with 16 bases left in between. The CDR3 sequence is 15 residues long. The CDR3 DNA sequence: TGCAGTGCCCCCGACGGACATACTAGCACAGATACGCAGTATTTT. Translating gives CSAPDGHTSTDTQYF.

V and J are TRBV5-1 and TRBJ2-1, with D unclear. The V gene lost 4 bases and the J gene lost 2 bases, with 16 bases spanning the gap. Germline V gives CDR1 SGHRS, CDR2 YFSETQ. CDR3 length equals 16 residues. The CDR3 nucleotides are TGCGCCAGCAGCCCGCCAGATTACGAGGCCTACAATGAGCAGTTCTTC. It yields the protein CASSPPDYEAYNEQFF.

The table lists this clonotype with a few counts. This chain joins TRBV12-3 or TRBV12-4 and TRBJ2-5; possibly TRBD2 for D (7 bases). CDR3 size: 14 residues. V dropped 4 bases and J dropped 5 bases, with 14 bases sitting between them. CDR3 in amino acids: CASSWGGFGETQYF. The CDR3 DNA is TGTGCCAGCAGTTGGGGGGGCTTCGGGGAGACCCAGTACTTC.

The rearrangement uses TRBV10-3 and TRBJ2-1; D may correspond to TRBD1 or TRBD2 (8 bases each). This CDR3 has 15 amino acids. Germline loops: CDR1 ENHRY, CDR2 SYGVKD. V was clipped by 10 bases and J by 3 bases, with 19 bases between them. This CDR3 is CATLNSGTGYNEQFF. CDR3 coding DNA: TGTGCCACCTTAAATAGCGGGACAGGCTACAATGAGCAGTTCTTC.

The chain couples TRBV5-1 to TRBJ2-2; either TRBD1 or TRBD2 may supply D (5 bases each). The CDR3 spans 16 residues. CDR1 is SGHRS, CDR2 YFSETQ, per germline. Trimming left V 1 base short and J 3 bases short, with 13 bases between. The CDR3 nucleotides are TGCGCCAGCAGCTTGCGAGGGGCATCGGACACCGGGGAGCTGTTTTTT. Its translation: CASSLRGASDTGELFF.

The genes are TRBV2 and TRBJ2-5; D is perhaps TRBD2 (5 bases). This CDR3 contains 12 residues. CDR1 and CDR2 (germline): SNHLY, FYNNEI. V lost 6 bases and J 4 bases, leaving 9 bases between the germline ends. This chain's CDR3 is CASRTRAETQYF. CDR3 bases: TGTGCCAGCAGGACGAGGGCAGAGACCCAGTACTTC.

This chain joins TRBV20-1 and TRBJ2-6; maybe TRBD2 (7 bases). The V gene lost 3 bases and the J gene lost 3 bases, with 12 bases spanning the gap. The CDR3 consists of 15 residues. CDR1 and CDR2 from the germline V gene are DFQATT and SNEGSKA (reference sequence). The CDR3 is CSASGGRGGANVLTF. CDR3 DNA sequence: TGCAGTGCTAGCGGGGGGCGCGGTGGGGCCAACGTCCTGACTTTC.

This clonotype was seen a handful of times. The rearrangement links TRBV25-1 to TRBJ1-5; no reliable D call. V was cut by 4 bases and J by 2 bases, with 9 bases left in between. The CDR3 is 14 residues long. The germline gives CDR1 MGHDK, CDR2 SYGVNS. CDR3 coding DNA: TGTGCCAGCAGTGGAGAAACGGGCAATCAGCCCCAGCATTTT. This gives the protein CASSGETGNQPQHF.

This clonotype has just a few counts. The genes are TRBV20-1 and TRBJ2-5, with D possibly being TRBD2 (6 bases). The germline V gene has CDR1 DFQATT and CDR2 SNEGSKA (reference sequence). This CDR3 comprises 14 residues. The ends were cut back, 5 bases at V and 2 bases at J, with 15 bases in the middle. As DNA, the CDR3 is TGCAGTGCTGGAGCCCTAGCGAATCAAGAGACCCAGTACTTC. This translates into CSAGALANQETQYF.

CDR3 residues: CASSLDHRGQASGNTIYF. The CDR3 coding sequence is TGTGCCAGCAGCTTAGACCACAGGGGACAGGCTTCTGGAAACACCATATATTTT. The chain couples TRBV11-1 to TRBJ1-3; 8 bases agree with TRBD1. The germline CDR1 and CDR2 sequences are SGHAT and FQDESV (reference sequence). After removal of 1 base from V and 1 base from J, the junction contained 9 bases not matched to a gene. This CDR3 spans 18 amino acids.

The V gene is TRBV2, the J gene TRBJ1-1; TRBD1 aligns across 8 bases. Looked up from germline, CDR1 is SNHLY and CDR2 is FYNNEI. The CDR3 extends over 14 amino acids. The ends lost 6 bases at V and 7 bases at J; junction bases unmatched: 10. The CDR3 loop reads CASRRQGKGDEAFF. DNA of the CDR3: TGTGCCAGCAGAAGACAGGGGAAAGGCGATGAAGCTTTCTTT.

The rearrangement joins TRBV6-5 to TRBJ2-5, with D perhaps TRBD1 or TRBD2 (6 bases each). V was clipped by 0 bases and J by 5 bases, with 19 bases between them. Germline CDR1 and CDR2: MNHEY and SVGAGI. CDR3 length: 17 amino acids. The CDR3 DNA sequence: TGTGCCAGCAGTTACTCGAAGAGGAGGGGGGCCACGGAGACCCAGTACTTC. This gives the protein CASSYSKRRGATETQYF.

The chain is built from TRBV4-3 and TRBJ2-1, with 13 bases fitting TRBD2. This CDR3 region has 18 residues. Trimming took 0 bases from V and 4 from J; bases not matched to a gene: 6. Germline CDR1 is LGHNA and CDR2 is YSLEER. Here the CDR3 DNA reads TGCGCCAGCAGCCAAGATGGAACTAGCGGGAGGGTTTACAATGAGCAGTTCTTC. Protein product: CASSQDGTSGRVYNEQFF.

Only a few counts were recorded for this clonotype. This sequence joins TRBV2 and TRBJ2-7; D not certain. The germline V gene has CDR1 SNHLY and CDR2 FYNNEI. Trimming left V 2 bases short and J 0 bases short, with 8 bases between. The CDR3 is 14 residues long. CDR3 loop: CASSEPGTSYEQYF. CDR3 nucleotide sequence: TGTGCCAGCAGTGAACCGGGCACCTCCTACGAGCAGTACTTC.

This clonotype was detected ten times or more. This rearrangement joins TRBV20-1 to TRBJ2-1, with 8 bases lining up with TRBD2. Per germline, CDR1 DFQATT and CDR2 SNEGSKA (reference sequence). This CDR3 has 11 amino acids. V gave up 6 bases and J gave up 12 bases; unmatched junction bases: 7. The CDR3, as DNA: TGCAGTGCAGCCCCCGGGACTAGGCAGTTCTTC. Translation: CSAAPGTRQFF.

A few counts support this clonotype. V usage is TRBV15 and J usage is TRBJ2-3, with a tentative D call TRBD2 (6 bases). CDR3 length: 14 residues. Per germline, CDR1 LNHNV and CDR2 YYDKDF (reference sequence). V shed 7 bases and J shed 0 bases, with 11 bases lying between them. The CDR3 sequence: CATKGLSSTDTQYF. The CDR3 DNA follows: TGTGCCACCAAGGGACTTTCTAGCACAGATACGCAGTATTTT. Filled out from reference TRBV15 and TRBJ2-3, the complete variable domain reads DAMVIQNPRYQVTQFGKPVTLSCSQTLNHNVMYWYQQKSSQAPKLLFHYYDKDFNNEADTPDNFQSRRPNTSFCFLDIRSPGLGDTAMYLCATKGLSSTDTQYFGPGTRLTVL.

This clonotype was seen once. CDR3: CSAPSPEAGIGNSPLHF. CDR3 coding DNA: TGCAGTGCTCCCAGTCCGGAAGCCGGGATCGGGAATTCACCCCTCCACTTT. The J gene is TRBJ1-6, the V gene TRBV20-1, with D uncertain. Germline V gene data show CDR1 as DFQATT and CDR2 as SNEGSKA (reference sequence). Trimming shortened V by 5 bases and J by 7 bases, and 24 bases separated the two germline ends. The CDR3 loop spans 17 amino acids.

This chain connects TRBV20-1 to TRBJ2-1; 7 bases line up with TRBD2. With 7 bases clipped from V and 6 bases from J, the junction kept 15 bases outside the gene matches. CDR1 is DFQATT and CDR2 is SNEGSKA in the germline V gene (reference sequence). CDR3 length: 15 amino acids. The CDR3: CSVLVRENGVNEQFF. Here the CDR3 DNA reads TGCAGTGTCCTTGTGCGGGAGAATGGGGTCAATGAGCAGTTCTTC.

This clonotype was counted many times. For the CDR3, the DNA is TGTGCCAGCAGCCTGAGGAGTACCGGGGAGCTGTTTTTT. Protein sequence: CASSLRSTGELFF. This chain links TRBV7-2 with TRBJ2-2; D gene ambiguous. The CDR3 sequence is 13 residues long. V was cut by 5 bases and J by 5 bases, with 9 bases left in between. Germline CDR1 is SGHTA and CDR2 is FQGNSA.

This clonotype was detected ten times or more. This chain joins TRBV20-1 and TRBJ2-7; D ambiguous. Trimming took off 0 bases at V and 9 bases at J, with 15 bases between the two ends. The germline gives CDR1 DFQATT, CDR2 SNEGSKA (reference sequence). The length of the CDR3 is 13 residues. CDR3 sequence reads: CSARENHRPGQYF. CDR3 coding DNA: TGCAGTGCTAGAGAAAACCATCGCCCAGGGCAGTACTTC.

This chain joins TRBV11-2 and TRBJ1-2; D might be TRBD1 (6 bases). Germline CDR1 is SGHAT and CDR2 is FQNNGV. The length of the CDR3 is 15 residues. The V and J ends lost 4 bases and 2 bases respectively, with 14 bases between them. The DNA for the CDR3 is TGTGCCAGCAGCTCCTCGGACAGCACCAACTATGGCTACACCTTC. This gives the protein CASSSSDSTNYGYTF.

This clonotype has just a few counts. The chain has TRBV12-3 or TRBV12-4 and TRBJ1-5, with D maybe TRBD1 (6 bases). Trimming shortened V by 5 bases and J by 10 bases, and 12 bases separated the two germline ends. The CDR3 runs to 12 residues. The CDR3 protein is CASSVPRGPQHF. In DNA form, the CDR3 reads TGTGCCAGCAGTGTCCCCAGGGGTCCCCAGCATTTT.

The rearrangement uses TRBV4-1 and TRBJ2-7; 7 nucleotides align to TRBD1. Germline V lookup: CDR1 MGHRA, CDR2 YSYEKL. The J segment lost 2 bases and the V segment lost 2 bases, leaving 6 bases of the junction unmatched. This CDR3 has 15 residues. In nucleotides, the CDR3 is TGCGCCAGCAGCCAATCCCCGGGGACAGCCTACGAGCAGTACTTC. It yields the protein CASSQSPGTAYEQYF.